This note documents a single TCR beta chain sequence. The antigen remains undetermined. This sample was included in a study of response to subunit inactivated influenza vaccine. Study results and caveats: The authors put forward the suggestion that each seasonal influenza vaccination may bring in only a limited number of new T cells.

J lost 4 bases, V lost 8 bases, and 12 bases had no gene match. CDR3 length: 15 amino acids. Germline V CDR1 and CDR2: SEHNR, FQNEAQ (reference sequence). TCRdb re-called the RT-PCR reads through MiXCR, storing one row per CDR3 protein. This sample has around 490,000 distinct CDR3 sequences, with about 7.6% found just once. This TCR was sampled from a man aged 50 to 69 who received an inactivated influenza vaccine. Sequenced material: PBMCs from blood, taken around 25 months after vaccination. The gene calls are TRBV7-9 and TRBJ2-5; TRBD2 agrees at 8 bases. The CDR3 reads CASSPGAGDGETQYF. CDR3 DNA sequence: TGTGCCAGCTCCCCGGGAGCGGGAGACGGAGAGACCCAGTACTTC.